Below, 27 T cell receptor beta chains from the same sample are listed, as sequenced in a study of T cells of healthy individuals. TCRdb reanalysed the 5' RACE reads using MiXCR and keeps one entry per CDR3 protein. The sample holds about 53,000 distinct CDR3 sequences; under 15% are singletons and the top ten take about 16%. The source of these receptors is a human donor in good health.

This chain joins TRBV7-2 and TRBJ2-7; 11 bases fit TRBD1. This CDR3 is 15 amino acids long. CDR1 and CDR2 from the germline V gene are SGHTA and FQGNSA. The ends lost 5 bases at V and 4 bases at J; junction bases unmatched: 7. The CDR3 region has the DNA TGTGCCAGCAGCCTGGACAGGGGGCAGGGTTACGAGCAGTACTTC. Translated, it gives CASSLDRGQGYEQYF.

This clonotype appeared a few times. The chain carries TRBV3-1 and TRBJ1-2; D possibly corresponds to TRBD1 (5 bases). This CDR3 comprises 13 residues. Trimming shortened V by 3 bases and J by 3 bases, and 8 bases separated the two germline ends. Germline V gene lookup returns CDR1 LGHDT and CDR2 YNNKEL (reference sequence). CDR3 DNA sequence: TGTGCCAGCAGCCATAAAGGGGACTATGGCTACACCTTC. Protein: CASSHKGDYGYTF.

The sample holds many counts of this clonotype. The chain uses TRBV5-6 and TRBJ1-2; possibly TRBD1 for D (6 bases). The germline gives CDR1 SGHDT, CDR2 YYEEEE. V was cut by 4 bases and J by 4 bases, with 20 bases left in between. CDR3 length: 16 amino acids. DNA of the CDR3: TGTGCCAGCAGCCTCTTCCGGAGTACGGGGGCCTATGGCTACACCTTC. This codes for CASSLFRSTGAYGYTF.

This clonotype was recorded many times. This chain uses TRBV7-8 with TRBJ1-6; D unresolved. Germline V gives CDR1 SGHVS, CDR2 FQNEAQ. CDR3 size: 17 residues. Trimming stripped 1 base from V and 14 bases from J, with 24 bases between. Here the CDR3 DNA reads TGTGCCAGCAGCTTAGGCTACCGGGCCGCCGGAATTGTGGCCCTCCACTTT. Amino acid sequence: CASSLGYRAAGIVALHF.

This clonotype was seen a handful of times. The chain joins TRBV29-1 to TRBJ2-2; the D call may be TRBD1 or TRBD2 (5 bases each). The germline gives CDR1 SQVTM, CDR2 ANQGSEA. V lost 7 bases and J lost 2, with 17 bases in between. The CDR3 is 15 amino acids. The DNA of the CDR3 is TGCAGCGCCCAGGGATCGGGGCCCAACACCGGGGAGCTGTTTTTT. Its protein product is CSAQGSGPNTGELFF.

The V and J genes are TRBV5-1 and TRBJ2-1; D might be TRBD1 (6 bases). This CDR3 region has 14 residues. Per the germline V gene, CDR1 is SGHRS and CDR2 is YFSETQ. The germline V and J ends were trimmed by 5 bases and 2 bases, with 11 bases remaining between them. The CDR3 coding sequence is TGCGCCAGCAGTTCCACAGGGACCTACAATGAGCAGTTCTTC. Its protein product is CASSSTGTYNEQFF.

This clonotype was observed a handful of times. This rearrangement joins TRBV5-1 to TRBJ2-3; TRBD1 agrees at 7 bases. This CDR3 spans 15 amino acids. Germline values: CDR1 SGHRS, CDR2 YFSETQ. The J segment lost 1 base and the V segment lost 2 bases, leaving 4 bases of the junction unmatched. The chain's CDR3 is CASSFYGQGTDTQYF. The CDR3 region has the DNA TGCGCCAGCAGCTTCTATGGACAGGGCACAGATACGCAGTATTTT.

Worth noting for this clonotype: A clone one base away is much larger, so this may be a read error. The chain joins TRBV5-6 to TRBJ2-6; the match to TRBD1 covers 9 bases. The CDR3 sequence is 17 residues long. The germline gives CDR1 SGHDT, CDR2 YYEEEE. V lost 4 bases to trimming and J lost 1 base; unmatched junction nucleotides: 6. The CDR3, as DNA: TGTGCCAGCAGCGCGGGACAGGGTGAATCTGGGGCCAACGTCCTGACTTTC. As protein: CASSAGQGESGANVLTF.

This clonotype has only a few counts. This chain links TRBV6-2 or TRBV6-3 with TRBJ2-7; 15 nucleotides agree with TRBD2. Per germline, CDR1 MNHEY and CDR2 SVGEGT. Germline trimming cut 6 bases from V and 0 bases from J; bases unmatched to any gene: 6. CDR3 length: 17 amino acids. The DNA for the CDR3 is TGTGCCAGCAGGGCTCCGGGACTAGCGGGAGGCTCCTACGAGCAGTACTTC. Residues: CASRAPGLAGGSYEQYF.

The chain employs TRBV7-8 and TRBJ2-5; possible D gene TRBD1, 6 bases. Between the trimmed V and J ends, which lost 1 base and 5 bases, there was a span of 11 bases. The CDR3 length is 14 residues. The V gene's germline CDR1 is SGHVS and CDR2 FQNEAQ. The CDR3 region has the DNA TGTGCCAGCAGCTTAGGGGCAGGGGATGAGACCCAGTACTTC. It encodes CASSLGAGDETQYF.

This clonotype appeared a few times. J is TRBJ1-2 and V is TRBV3-1; D remains unclear. The CDR3 has 13 residues. CDR1 and CDR2 from the germline V gene are LGHDT and YNNKEL (reference sequence). The V gene lost 1 base and the J gene lost 7 bases, with 10 bases spanning the gap. The CDR3 DNA sequence: TGTGCCAGCAGCCAAGTGGGATGGGGTGGCTACACCTTC. Its protein product is CASSQVGWGGYTF.

This clonotype has a handful of counts. The chain uses TRBV20-1 and TRBJ1-5; D is perhaps TRBD1 (5 bases). The CDR3 runs to 14 residues. Trimming pared 2 bases from V and 5 bases from J, leaving 13 bases between. Germline loops: CDR1 DFQATT, CDR2 SNEGSKA (reference sequence). The CDR3 region is CSARLPKGDQPQHF. For the CDR3, the DNA is TGCAGTGCTAGACTACCAAAAGGGGATCAGCCCCAGCATTTT.

The sample holds many counts of this clonotype. The V gene is TRBV27, the J gene TRBJ1-5, with D perhaps matching TRBD1 (5 bases). Trimming cost V 4 bases and J 6 bases, with 13 bases left between them. CDR3 length equals 14 residues. CDR1 is MNHEY, CDR2 SMNVEV, per germline (reference sequence). The CDR3 bases are TGTGCCAGCAGTTCCCAGGGCGCGGGTCAGCCCCAGCATTTT. As protein: CASSSQGAGQPQHF.

This clonotype was recorded many times. The chain employs TRBV30 and TRBJ2-3, with 7 bases identical to TRBD1. The germline V gene encodes CDR1 GTSNPN and CDR2 SVGIG (reference sequence). The CDR3 has 16 residues. The trim removed 1 base at V and 1 base at J, leaving 8 bases unmatched. DNA of the CDR3: TGTGCCTGGAGTGGTACGACAGGGTGGGGCACAGATACGCAGTATTTT. The encoded protein is CAWSGTTGWGTDTQYF. The full variable domain, with the rest looked up from reference TRBV30 and TRBJ2-3, is SQTIHQWPATLVQPVGSPLSLECTVEGTSNPNLYWYRQAAGRGLQLLFYSVGIGQISSEVPQNLSASRPQDRQFILSSKKLLLSDSGFYLCAWSGTTGWGTDTQYFGPGTRLTVL.

This clonotype came up a few times. The chain couples TRBV24-1 to TRBJ2-1, with TRBD2 matching over 11 bases. The germline CDR1 and CDR2 sequences are KGHDR and SFDVKD. Trimming cost V 3 bases and J 6 bases; bases outside gene matches: 6. The CDR3 is 16 residues long. The CDR3 region is CATSDVTSGIPNEQFF. In nucleotides, the CDR3 is TGTGCCACCAGTGATGTGACTAGCGGGATTCCCAATGAGCAGTTCTTC.

This clonotype has only a few counts. This rearrangement joins TRBV7-2 to TRBJ2-7, with unresolved D. CDR1 and CDR2 (germline): SGHTA, FQGNSA. The CDR3 totals 15 residues. Trimming left V 5 bases short and J 0 bases short, with 14 bases between. The CDR3 region has the DNA TGTGCCAGCAGCGCGCGACCCGAGAGCTCCTACGAGCAGTACTTC. This codes for CASSARPESSYEQYF.

This clonotype was picked up one time. V usage is TRBV27 and J usage is TRBJ1-5; D gene uncertain. Trimming removed 4 bases from V and 1 base from J, with 11 bases in between. The CDR3 length is 15 residues. The germline gives CDR1 MNHEY, CDR2 SMNVEV (reference sequence). Here the CDR3 DNA reads TGTGCCAGCAGTTACGGCCTAGGAAGCAATCAGCCCCAGCATTTT. Translation gives CASSYGLGSNQPQHF.

This clonotype was observed at least ten times. The gene calls are TRBV6-5 and TRBJ1-3; possibly TRBD1 for D (6 bases). Germline CDR1 MNHEY, CDR2 SVGAGI. This CDR3 comprises 15 residues. Trimming stripped 4 bases from V and 5 bases from J, with 15 bases between. CDR3 sequence: CASSSPSDRRNTIYF. For the CDR3, the DNA is TGTGCCAGCAGTTCTCCCTCGGACAGAAGAAACACCATATATTTT.

The V and J genes are TRBV10-3 and TRBJ1-5; D may be TRBD1 (5 bases). The CDR3 spans 12 residues. Germline V CDR1 and CDR2: ENHRY, SYGVKD. V dropped 6 bases and J dropped 4 bases, with 7 bases sitting between them. This CDR3 is CAISGTNQPQHF. The CDR3 nucleotides are TGTGCCATCAGCGGGACTAATCAGCCCCAGCATTTT.

This clonotype was seen ten or more times. The chain combines TRBV5-1 with TRBJ2-1; possibly TRBD1 for D (5 bases). The length of the CDR3 is 14 residues. The V end was cut by 0 bases, the J end by 5 bases, with 9 bases between. Germline lookup yields CDR1 SGHRS and CDR2 YFSETQ. In nucleotides, the CDR3 is TGCGCCAGCAGCTTGGCCAGGGCCAACAATGAGCAGTTCTTC. Its protein is CASSLARANNEQFF.

J is TRBJ1-4 and V is TRBV6-1; no firm D call. Between the trimmed V and J ends, which lost 0 bases and 4 bases, there was a span of 3 bases. The CDR3 is made up of 13 amino acids. Germline lookup yields CDR1 MNHNS and CDR2 SASEGT. CDR3 sequence (DNA): TGTGCCAGCAGTGAAGCCTTTAATGAAAAACTGTTTTTT. It is translated as CASSEAFNEKLFF.

A remark on this clonotype: A much larger clone differs from this one at a single base, so this may be a read error. V is TRBV18 and J is TRBJ2-3; the D gene is possibly TRBD1 (5 bases). CDR3 length: 16 residues. Per the germline V gene, CDR1 is KGHSH and CDR2 is LQKENI. The CDR3 nucleotides read TGTGTCAGCTCACCAATCCAGGGTGAGGGCACAGATACGCAGTATTTT. Translated, it gives CVSSPIQGEGTDTQYF.

This clonotype was counted ten times or more. The chain joins TRBV5-6 to TRBJ2-2, with 8 positions matching TRBD2. The V gene end was trimmed by 1 base and the J gene end by 1 base; junction bases not matched to a gene: 6. Looked up from germline, CDR1 is SGHDT and CDR2 is YYEEEE. This CDR3 spans 17 amino acids. The CDR3 spells CASSLPSGQRNTGELFF. The CDR3 DNA sequence: TGTGCCAGCAGCTTGCCTAGCGGGCAAAGGAACACCGGGGAGCTGTTTTTT.

This clonotype was seen many times. The rearrangement uses TRBV6-1 and TRBJ2-2, with no clear D. CDR1 MNHNS and CDR2 SASEGT come from the germline V gene. V lost 4 bases and J lost 7, with 16 bases in between. This CDR3 spans 15 amino acids. CDR3 residues: CASSGGTGYGGELFF. CDR3 in DNA: TGTGCCAGCAGTGGAGGTACTGGGTACGGCGGGGAGCTGTTTTTT.

This clonotype was recorded at least ten times. This chain joins TRBV2 and TRBJ2-1, with D tentatively TRBD1 (6 bases). V dropped 5 bases and J dropped 5 bases, with 13 bases sitting between them. Germline CDR1 reads SNHLY; CDR2 reads FYNNEI. The CDR3 has 14 amino acids. The CDR3, as DNA: TGTGCCAGCAGTTACGACAGGAACAACAATGAGCAGTTCTTC. Protein product: CASSYDRNNNEQFF.

This clonotype has ten or more counts. The rearrangement links TRBV12-3 or TRBV12-4 to TRBJ2-4, with 9 bases aligning to TRBD1. V shed 7 bases, J shed 2 bases, and the junction held 6 bases outside the gene matches. CDR3 length: 15 amino acids. Here the CDR3 reads CASNKQGASKNIQYF. The DNA for the CDR3 is TGTGCCAGCAATAAACAGGGGGCGTCCAAAAACATTCAGTACTTC.

By sample share, this clonotype is medium-sized. The CDR3 DNA sequence: TGTGCCAGCAGTGTTTCCACCTCGGGCTCCTACGAGCAGTACTTC. Translated: CASSVSTSGSYEQYF. The genes are TRBV6-1 and TRBJ2-7, with D unresolved. Germline V CDR1 and CDR2: MNHNS, SASEGT. V was pared by 4 bases and J by 0 bases, with 13 bases between. The CDR3 contains 15 residues.